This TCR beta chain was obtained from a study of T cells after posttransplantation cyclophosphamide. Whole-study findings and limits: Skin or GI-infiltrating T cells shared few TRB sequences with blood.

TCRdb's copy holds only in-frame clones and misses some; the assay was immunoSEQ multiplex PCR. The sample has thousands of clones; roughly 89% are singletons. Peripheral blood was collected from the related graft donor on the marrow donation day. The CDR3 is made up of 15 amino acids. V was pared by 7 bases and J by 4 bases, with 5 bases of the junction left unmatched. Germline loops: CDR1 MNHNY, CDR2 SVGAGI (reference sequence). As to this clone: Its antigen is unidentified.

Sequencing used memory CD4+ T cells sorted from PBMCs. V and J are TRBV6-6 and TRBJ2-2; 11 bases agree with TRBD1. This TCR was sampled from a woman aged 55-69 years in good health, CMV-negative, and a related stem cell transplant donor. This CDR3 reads CASTRTGGGTGELFF. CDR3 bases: TGTGCCAGCACCAGGACAGGGGGCGGCACCGGGGAGCTGTTTTTT.